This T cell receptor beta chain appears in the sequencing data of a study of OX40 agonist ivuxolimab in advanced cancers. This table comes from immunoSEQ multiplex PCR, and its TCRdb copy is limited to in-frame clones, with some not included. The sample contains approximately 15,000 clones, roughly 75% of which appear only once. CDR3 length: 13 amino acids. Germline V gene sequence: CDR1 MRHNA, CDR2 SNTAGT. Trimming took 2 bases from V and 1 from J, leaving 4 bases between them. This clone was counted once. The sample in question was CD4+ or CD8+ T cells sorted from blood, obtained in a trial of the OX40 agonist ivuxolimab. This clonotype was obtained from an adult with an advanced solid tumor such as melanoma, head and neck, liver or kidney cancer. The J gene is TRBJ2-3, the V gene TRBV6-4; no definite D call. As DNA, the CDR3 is TGTGCCAGCAGTGACAGGGGCACAGATACGCAGTATTTT. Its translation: CASSDRGTDTQYF.